This T cell receptor beta chain was profiled in a study of blood T cell repertoires in COVID-19. For the study at large: The samples span acute and convalescent COVID-19 from the United States, Italy and Spain. PBMCs, B-cell-depleted T cells, or T cells were the source of the cDNA or gDNA that made up the material.

TCRdb keeps only in-frame clones here, not all; method: immunoSEQ multiplex PCR. Of some 170,000 clones in the sample, roughly 90% were seen once. The CDR3 spans 16 residues. Germline V gene sequence: CDR1 SGHDT, CDR2 YYEEEE. The trim removed 3 bases at V and 5 bases at J, leaving 5 bases unmatched. This receptor was taken from a woman aged 45-60 years with acute or convalescent COVID-19. Material for sequencing was peripheral blood. This rearrangement joins TRBV5-6 to TRBJ2-2; 12 bases fit TRBD2. The CDR3 DNA reads as TGTGCCAGCAGCTCTGGACTAGCGGGATATACCGGGGAGCTGTTTTTT. Translating it yields CASSSGLAGYTGELFF.